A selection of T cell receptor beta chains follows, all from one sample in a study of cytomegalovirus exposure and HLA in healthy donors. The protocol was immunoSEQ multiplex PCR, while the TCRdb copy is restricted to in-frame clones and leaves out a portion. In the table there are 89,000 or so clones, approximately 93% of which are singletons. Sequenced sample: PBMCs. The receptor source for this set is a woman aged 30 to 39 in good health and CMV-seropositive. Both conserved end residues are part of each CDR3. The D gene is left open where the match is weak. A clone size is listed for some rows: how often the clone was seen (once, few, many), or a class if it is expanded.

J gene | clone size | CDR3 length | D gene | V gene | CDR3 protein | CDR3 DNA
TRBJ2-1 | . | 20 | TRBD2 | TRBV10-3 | CAIRNDGLAGDPIRYGEQFF | TGTGCCATCAGAAACGATGGACTAGCGGGAGACCCTATCAGGTACGGGGAGCAGTTCTTC
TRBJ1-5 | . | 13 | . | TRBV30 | CAWSVQGSQPQHF | TGTGCCTGGAGTGTACAGGGTAGCCAGCCCCAGCATTTT
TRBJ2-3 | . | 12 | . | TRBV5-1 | CASSFATDTQYF | TGCGCCAGCAGCTTCGCGACAGATACGCAGTATTTT
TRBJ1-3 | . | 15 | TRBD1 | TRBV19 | CASIPDRLAGNTIYF | TGTGCCAGTATTCCGGACAGGCTGGCTGGAAACACCATATATTTT
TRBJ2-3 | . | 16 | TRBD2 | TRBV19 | CASSIGLAGVGDTQYF | TGTGCCAGTAGTATCGGGCTAGCGGGAGTCGGGGATACGCAGTATTTT
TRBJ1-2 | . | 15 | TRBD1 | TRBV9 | CASSASGTVNYGYTF | TGTGCCAGCAGCGCCTCCGGGACAGTAAACTATGGCTACACCTTC
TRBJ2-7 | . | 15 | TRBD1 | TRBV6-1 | CASSEWGTGGAEQYF | TGTGCCAGCAGTGAATGGGGGACAGGGGGCGCGGAGCAGTACTTC
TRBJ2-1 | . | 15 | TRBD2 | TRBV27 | CASSHGTSGKNEQFF | TGTGCCAGCAGTCACGGGACTAGCGGGAAAAATGAGCAGTTCTTC
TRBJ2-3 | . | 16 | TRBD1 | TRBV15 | CATSKGDRGGTDTQYF | TGTGCCACCAGCAAGGGGGACAGGGGGGGCACAGATACGCAGTATTTT
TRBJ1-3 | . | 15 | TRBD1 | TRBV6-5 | CASSRQGLAGNTIYF | TGTGCCAGCAGCCGACAGGGCTTGGCTGGAAACACCATATATTTT
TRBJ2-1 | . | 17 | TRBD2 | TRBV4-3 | CASSQDAGGRAYNEQFF | TGCGCCAGCAGCCAAGACGCGGGCGGGAGGGCCTACAATGAGCAGTTCTTC
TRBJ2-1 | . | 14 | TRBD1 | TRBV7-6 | CASSFGTGSNEQFF | TGTGCCAGCAGCTTTGGGACAGGGTCGAATGAGCAGTTCTTC
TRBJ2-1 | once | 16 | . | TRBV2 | CASSNGLNPLYNEQFF | TGTGCCAGCAGCAATGGACTCAATCCTCTATACAATGAGCAGTTCTTC
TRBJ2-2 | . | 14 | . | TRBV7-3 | CASSLRLNTGELFF | TGTGCCAGCAGCCTTAGACTGAACACCGGGGAGCTGTTTTTT
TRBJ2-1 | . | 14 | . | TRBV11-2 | CASSLDLPLAEQFF | TGTGCCAGCAGCTTAGATCTCCCCTTGGCTGAGCAGTTCTTC
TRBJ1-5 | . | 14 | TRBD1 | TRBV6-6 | CASSRRQGDQPQHF | TGTGCCAGCAGCCGTCGACAGGGTGATCAGCCCCAGCATTTT
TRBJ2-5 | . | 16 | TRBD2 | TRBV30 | CAWSGLAGVGPSSQYF | TGTGCCTGGAGCGGACTAGCGGGAGTTGGGCCAAGTTCCCAGTACTTC
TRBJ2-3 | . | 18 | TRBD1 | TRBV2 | CASIHRTGGSEITDTQYF | TGTGCCAGCATCCACAGGACAGGGGGCTCGGAAATCACAGATACGCAGTATTTT
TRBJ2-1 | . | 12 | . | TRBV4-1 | CASSPEGREQFF | TGCGCCAGCAGCCCGGAGGGACGAGAGCAGTTCTTC
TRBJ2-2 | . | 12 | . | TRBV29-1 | CSVEHQGGELFF | TGCAGCGTTGAGCACCAGGGAGGGGAGCTGTTTTTT
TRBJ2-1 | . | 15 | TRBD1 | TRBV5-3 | CARSLRGTGSSEQFF | TGTGCCAGAAGCCTTAGGGGGACAGGGTCCTCAGAGCAGTTCTTC
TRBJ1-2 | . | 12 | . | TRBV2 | CASRGLRDGYTF | TGTGCCAGCAGGGGGCTCCGTGATGGCTACACCTTC
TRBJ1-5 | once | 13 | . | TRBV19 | CASSPQINQPQHF | TGTGCCAGTAGTCCTCAGATCAATCAGCCCCAGCATTTT
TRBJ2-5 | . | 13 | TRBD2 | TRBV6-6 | CASRGGSQETQYF | TGTGCCAGTCGAGGCGGGAGTCAAGAGACCCAGTACTTC
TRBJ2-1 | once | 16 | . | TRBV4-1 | CASSQGQGGWFNEQFF | TGCGCCAGCAGCCAGGGGCAGGGTGGGTGGTTCAATGAGCAGTTCTTC
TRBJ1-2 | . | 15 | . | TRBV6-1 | CASREQDTANYGYTF | TGTGCCAGCAGGGAGCAGGACACCGCTAACTATGGCTACACCTTC
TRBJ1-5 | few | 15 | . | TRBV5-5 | CASSLEPTINQPQHF | TGTGCCAGCAGCTTGGAGCCAACGATAAATCAGCCCCAGCATTTT
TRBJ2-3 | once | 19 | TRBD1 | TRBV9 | CASSLSGTGGAGGTDTQYF | TGTGCCAGCAGCTTGTCCGGGACAGGGGGCGCGGGGGGAACAGATACGCAGTATTTT
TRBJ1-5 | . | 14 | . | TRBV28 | CASIQDSSNQPQHF | TGTGCCAGCATCCAAGACAGTAGCAATCAGCCCCAGCATTTT
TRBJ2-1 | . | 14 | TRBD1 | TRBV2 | CASMAGGSYNEQFF | TGTGCCAGCATGGCAGGGGGCTCCTACAATGAGCAGTTCTTC
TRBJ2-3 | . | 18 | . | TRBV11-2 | CASSSRSLQPARTDTQYF | TGTGCCAGCAGCTCAAGAAGCTTACAGCCCGCCCGCACAGATACGCAGTATTTT
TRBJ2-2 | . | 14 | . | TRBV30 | CAWSVLASTGELFF | TGTGCCTGGAGTGTACTAGCTTCAACCGGGGAGCTGTTTTTT
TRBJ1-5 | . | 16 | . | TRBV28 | CASSLKRLTGRQPQHF | TGTGCCAGCAGTTTAAAAAGGTTGACTGGTAGACAGCCCCAGCATTTT
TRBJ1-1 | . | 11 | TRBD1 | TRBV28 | CASRETGLAFF | TGTGCCAGCAGGGAGACAGGGTTGGCTTTCTTT
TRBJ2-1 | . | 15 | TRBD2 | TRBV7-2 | CASSLEGTNPNEQFF | TGTGCCAGCAGCTTAGAGGGGACTAACCCCAATGAGCAGTTCTTC
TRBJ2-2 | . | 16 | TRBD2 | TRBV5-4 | CASSFQAGGNTGELFF | TGTGCCAGCAGCTTTCAAGCGGGAGGGAACACCGGGGAGCTGTTTTTT
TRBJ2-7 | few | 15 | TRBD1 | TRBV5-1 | CASRYNDRDSYEQYF | TGCGCCAGCAGATATAACGACAGGGACTCCTACGAGCAGTACTTC
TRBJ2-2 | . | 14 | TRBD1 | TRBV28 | CASRLTGWNGELFF | TGTGCCAGCAGACTGACAGGGTGGAACGGGGAGCTGTTTTTT
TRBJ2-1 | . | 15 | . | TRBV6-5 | CASSYRGSSYNEQFF | TGTGCCAGCAGTTACAGGGGTAGCTCCTACAATGAGCAGTTCTTC
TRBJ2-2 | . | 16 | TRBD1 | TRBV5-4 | CASSAGNRGWTGELFF | TGTGCCAGCAGCGCGGGAAACAGGGGGTGGACCGGGGAGCTGTTTTTT
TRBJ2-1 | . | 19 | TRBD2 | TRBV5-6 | CASSPGWRRTSGSSNEQFF | TGTGCCAGCAGCCCTGGCTGGAGGCGAACTAGCGGGAGTAGCAATGAGCAGTTCTTC
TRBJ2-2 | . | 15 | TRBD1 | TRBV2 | CASRDPGQGIGELFF | TGTGCCAGCAGGGATCCGGGACAGGGGATCGGGGAGCTGTTTTTT
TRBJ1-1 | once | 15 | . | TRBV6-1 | CASSEFRGRRTEAFF | TGTGCCAGCAGTGAATTTCGTGGGCGGAGGACTGAAGCTTTCTTT
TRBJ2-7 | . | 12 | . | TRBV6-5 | CASRGADYEQYF | TGTGCCAGCAGAGGAGCGGACTACGAGCAGTACTTC
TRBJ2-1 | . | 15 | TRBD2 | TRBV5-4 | CASSSRDYPYNEQFF | TGTGCCAGCAGCTCCCGGGACTATCCCTACAATGAGCAGTTCTTC
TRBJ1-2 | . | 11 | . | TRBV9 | CASSGGDGYTF | TGTGCCAGCAGCGGGGGGGATGGCTACACCTTC
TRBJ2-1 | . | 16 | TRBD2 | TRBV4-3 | CASSQGRGLGGYEQFF | TGCGCCAGCAGCCAAGGTCGGGGACTAGGAGGTTATGAGCAGTTCTTC
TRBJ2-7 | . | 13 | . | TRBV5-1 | CASSKEVYYEQYF | TGCGCCAGCAGCAAGGAGGTGTACTACGAGCAGTACTTC
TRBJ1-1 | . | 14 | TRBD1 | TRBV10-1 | CASSIDRGGARAFF | TGCGCCAGCAGCATCGACAGGGGCGGGGCGCGGGCTTTCTTT
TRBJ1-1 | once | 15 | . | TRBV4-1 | CASSQGGVRNTEAFF | TGCGCCAGCAGCCAAGGCGGGGTGCGGAACACTGAAGCTTTCTTT
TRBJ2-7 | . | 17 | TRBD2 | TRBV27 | CASSSIAGDSGPIEQYF | TGTGCCAGCAGTTCTATAGCGGGAGATTCAGGACCGATCGAGCAGTACTTC
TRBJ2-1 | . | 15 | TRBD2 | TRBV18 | CASSPAGLKYNEQFF | TGTGCCAGCTCACCCGCGGGACTAAAATACAATGAGCAGTTCTTC
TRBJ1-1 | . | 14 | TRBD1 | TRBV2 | CASRDRWLTLQAFF | TGTGCCAGCAGGGACAGGTGGCTAACTCTCCAAGCTTTCTTT
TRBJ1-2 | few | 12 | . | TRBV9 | CASSVAGNGYTF | TGTGCCAGCAGCGTGGCGGGGAATGGCTACACCTTC
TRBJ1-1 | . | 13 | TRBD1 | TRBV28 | CASRPGGNGEAFF | TGTGCCAGCAGACCAGGGGGCAATGGTGAAGCTTTCTTT
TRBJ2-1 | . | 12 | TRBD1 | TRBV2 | CASSGTDNEQFF | TGTGCCAGCAGCGGGACAGACAATGAGCAGTTCTTC